This entry lists 21 T cell receptor beta chains sequenced from one sample in a study of identical twins. TCRdb re-called the 5' RACE reads with MiXCR, one entry per CDR3 protein. The repertoire consists of 600,000 to 850,000 distinct CDR3 sequences, with about 20% occurring once and the leading ten covering about 12%. These data were also reused for a study on T cells expressing NK-cell markers.

Material for sequencing was PBMCs. The receptors originated from a young woman in good health.

In this sample, this clonotype turned up many times. The chain joins TRBV11-2 to TRBJ2-7, with D tentatively TRBD2 (5 bases). V lost 0 bases to trimming and J lost 7 bases, with 10 bases between them. The CDR3 extends over 13 amino acids. The germline CDR1 and CDR2 sequences are SGHAT and FQNNGV. The CDR3 DNA is TGTGCCAGCAGCTTAGAGCCGGGGTCGGAGCAGTACTTC. Translated, it gives CASSLEPGSEQYF.

The V gene is TRBV20-1, the J gene TRBJ2-7, with D perhaps matching TRBD2 (7 bases). The CDR3 runs to 15 residues. Between the trimmed V and J ends, which lost 1 base and 3 bases, there was a span of 16 bases. Germline CDR1 DFQATT, CDR2 SNEGSKA (reference sequence). The DNA for the CDR3 is TGCAGTGCTAGAGTAATGGGGGGGCCCGACTACGAGCAGTACTTC. The encoded protein is CSARVMGGPDYEQYF.

This clonotype was counted many times. The rearrangement uses TRBV12-3 or TRBV12-4 and TRBJ2-5; either TRBD1 or TRBD2 may supply D (6 bases each). The germline V and J ends were trimmed by 3 bases and 3 bases, with 11 bases remaining between them. The CDR3 runs to 14 residues. The CDR3 loop reads CASSFRGGEETQYF. DNA of the CDR3: TGTGCCAGCAGTTTCAGGGGAGGAGAAGAGACCCAGTACTTC.

The chain joins TRBV21-1 to TRBJ2-7; TRBD1 reflects the table's D call only, with no check against the DNA. TRBV21-1 is a listed pseudogene. CDR3 length: 15 amino acids. The CDR3 DNA sequence: TGTGCCAGCAGCACCCGGGACAAGGTCTCCTACGAGCAGTACTTC. It encodes CASSTRDKVSYEQYF.

The CDR3 sequence: CASDRIGYGSYNEQFF. The CDR3 DNA reads as TGTGCCAGCGACCGCATAGGTTACGGCTCCTACAATGAGCAGTTCTTC. V gene TRBV7-9 combines with J gene TRBJ2-1; D ambiguous. Germline V CDR1 and CDR2: SEHNR, FQNEAQ (reference sequence). The CDR3 covers 16 residues. Deletions cut 8 bases from V and 0 bases from J, with 17 bases between.

The V and J genes are TRBV11-3 and TRBJ1-1; D gene ambiguous. This CDR3 region has 14 residues. The V end was cut by 5 bases, the J end by 0 bases, with 10 bases between. CDR1 SGHNT and CDR2 YENEEA come from the germline V gene. The DNA of the CDR3 is TGTGCCAGCAGCCCTACAGTCATGAACACTGAAGCTTTCTTT. Amino acid sequence: CASSPTVMNTEAFF.

Many counts were recorded for this clonotype. V usage is TRBV9 and J usage is TRBJ2-5, with TRBD2 identical over 11 bases. CDR1 and CDR2 (germline): SGDLS, YYNGEE. This CDR3 spans 15 amino acids. Trimming at V came to 2 bases and at J to 5 bases, leaving 5 bases not matched to a gene. CDR3 protein: CASSVSGGAYETQYF. CDR3 sequence (DNA): TGTGCCAGCAGCGTTAGCGGGGGGGCCTATGAGACCCAGTACTTC. The entire variable domain, with the rest obtained from reference TRBV9 and TRBJ2-5, is as follows: DSGVTQTPKHLITATGQRVTLRCSPRSGDLSVYWYQQSLDQGLQFLIQYYNGEERAKGNILERFSAQQFPDLHSELNLSSLELGDSALYFCASSVSGGAYETQYFGPGTRLLVL.

The chain combines TRBV12-3 or TRBV12-4 with TRBJ2-5; D may be TRBD2 (5 bases). The CDR3 sequence is 14 residues long. Trimming cost V 6 bases and J 7 bases, with 18 bases left between them. The CDR3 coding sequence is TGTGCCAGCAGCCCGAGGTTAGGTGGAGGGACCCAGTACTTC. Its protein is CASSPRLGGGTQYF.

This clonotype was found a few times. The genes are TRBV11-3 and TRBJ2-4; D may be TRBD1 or TRBD2 (5 bases each). Trimming shortened V by 5 bases and J by 7 bases, and 9 bases separated the two germline ends. CDR3 length: 12 amino acids. From germline, CDR1 is SGHNT and CDR2 YENEEA. CDR3 sequence (DNA): TGTGCCAGCAGCCACCGGGGCAACATTCAGTACTTC. The encoded protein is CASSHRGNIQYF.

This chain links TRBV5-6 with TRBJ2-1, with D perhaps being TRBD1 or TRBD2 (5 bases each). CDR3 length equals 14 residues. Germline V gives CDR1 SGHDT, CDR2 YYEEEE. V was trimmed by 4 bases and J by 6 bases, leaving 14 bases between them. The CDR3 DNA reads TGTGCCAGCAGCCTCGGGCAGGGAGCCAATGAGCAGTTCTTC. Translated, it gives CASSLGQGANEQFF.

The chain carries TRBV30 and TRBJ1-2, with D tentatively TRBD1 (5 bases). The CDR3 runs to 12 residues. V dropped 2 bases and J dropped 5 bases, with 9 bases sitting between them. The germline V gene encodes CDR1 GTSNPN and CDR2 SVGIG (reference sequence). The CDR3 DNA reads TGTGCCTGGAGTTCTCGACAGTATGGCTACACCTTC. Translating gives CAWSSRQYGYTF.

The CDR3 region has the DNA TGTGCCTGGAGTTATTATGGTTCCGGGGAGCTGTTTTTT. It is translated as CAWSYYGSGELFF. This sequence joins TRBV30 and TRBJ2-2; no firm D call. V shed 2 bases and J shed 6 bases, with 10 bases lying between them. Per the germline V gene, CDR1 is GTSNPN and CDR2 is SVGIG (reference sequence). This CDR3 is built from 13 residues.

This clonotype was seen a few times. The genes are TRBV12-3 or TRBV12-4 and TRBJ2-1; TRBD2 agrees at 14 bases. Trimming at V came to 3 bases and at J to 0 bases, leaving 7 bases not matched to a gene. CDR3 length: 19 residues. The CDR3 reads CASSLIGLAGGPSYNEQFF. The CDR3 region has the DNA TGTGCCAGCAGTTTGATAGGACTAGCGGGGGGACCCTCCTACAATGAGCAGTTCTTC.

This clonotype was counted a few times. The rearrangement links TRBV12-3 or TRBV12-4 to TRBJ2-1; D may match TRBD1 or TRBD2 (5 bases each). This CDR3 is built from 16 residues. The V end was cut by 8 bases, the J end by 8 bases, with 25 bases between. CDR3 loop: CASRLREPILGDEQFF. Written as DNA, the CDR3 is TGTGCCAGCCGTCTTAGGGAACCAATCCTGGGGGATGAGCAGTTCTTC.

V usage is TRBV24-1 and J usage is TRBJ2-5; weak D call: TRBD2 (7 bases). CDR3 size: 15 residues. Looked up from germline, CDR1 is KGHDR and CDR2 is SFDVKD. Trimming pared 6 bases from V and 2 bases from J, leaving 15 bases between. In DNA form, the CDR3 reads TGTGCCACCAGTAGAAGCGGGGACATACAAGAGACCCAGTACTTC. It is translated as CATSRSGDIQETQYF.

The J gene is TRBJ1-2, the V gene TRBV5-1; maybe TRBD1 (5 bases). CDR3 length equals 13 residues. Between the trimmed V and J ends, which lost 3 bases and 5 bases, there was a span of 11 bases. Germline V gives CDR1 SGHRS, CDR2 YFSETQ. The CDR3 reads CASSSGRRYGYTF. The CDR3 coding sequence is TGCGCCAGCAGCTCGGGACGGCGGTATGGCTACACCTTC.

The J gene is TRBJ2-3, the V gene TRBV6-4; D may be TRBD2 (7 bases). Per the germline V gene, CDR1 is MRHNA and CDR2 is SNTAGT. Between the trimmed V and J ends, which lost 3 bases and 1 base, there was a span of 11 bases. The CDR3 is made up of 15 amino acids. CDR3 coding DNA: TGTGCCAGCAGTGATCGGGGGGCAGGCACAGATACGCAGTATTTT. It codes for CASSDRGAGTDTQYF.

In this sample, this clonotype turned up a few times. The chain couples TRBV15 to TRBJ2-1; a possible D gene is TRBD2 (5 bases). The V end lost 4 bases, the J end lost 4 bases, and 11 bases lay between the germline ends. The CDR3 consists of 14 residues. Germline CDR1 reads LNHNV; CDR2 reads YYDKDF (reference sequence). CDR3 in amino acids: CATSMDSEYNEQFF. The DNA of the CDR3 is TGTGCCACCAGCATGGACTCCGAATACAATGAGCAGTTCTTC.

This clonotype was seen only a few times. The chain recombines TRBV6-5 with TRBJ2-7; the D call may be TRBD1 or TRBD2 (5 bases each). CDR1 is MNHEY, CDR2 SVGAGI, per germline. The length of the CDR3 is 15 residues. With 8 bases removed from V and 2 bases from J, the gap between germline ends came to 19 bases. The CDR3: CASQLMRGFTYEQYF. The DNA of the CDR3 is TGTGCCAGCCAGTTGATGAGGGGTTTCACCTACGAGCAGTACTTC.

CDR3: CSVRAGETQYF. In nucleotides, the CDR3 is TGCAGCGTTCGTGCCGGGGAGACCCAGTACTTC. The J gene is TRBJ2-5, the V gene TRBV29-1; no reliable D call. CDR1 is SQVTM, CDR2 ANQGSEA, per germline. This CDR3 spans 11 amino acids. V was shortened by 5 bases and J by 5 bases, with 9 bases between the two germline ends.

The rearrangement links TRBV6-5 to TRBJ2-3, with 7 bases that match TRBD2. This CDR3 contains 18 residues. The trim removed 0 bases at V and 0 bases at J, leaving 9 bases unmatched. From germline, CDR1 is MNHEY and CDR2 SVGAGI. This CDR3 reads CASSYSRSGAISTDTQYF. The CDR3 region has the DNA TGTGCCAGCAGTTACTCGAGGAGCGGGGCTATTAGCACAGATACGCAGTATTTT.